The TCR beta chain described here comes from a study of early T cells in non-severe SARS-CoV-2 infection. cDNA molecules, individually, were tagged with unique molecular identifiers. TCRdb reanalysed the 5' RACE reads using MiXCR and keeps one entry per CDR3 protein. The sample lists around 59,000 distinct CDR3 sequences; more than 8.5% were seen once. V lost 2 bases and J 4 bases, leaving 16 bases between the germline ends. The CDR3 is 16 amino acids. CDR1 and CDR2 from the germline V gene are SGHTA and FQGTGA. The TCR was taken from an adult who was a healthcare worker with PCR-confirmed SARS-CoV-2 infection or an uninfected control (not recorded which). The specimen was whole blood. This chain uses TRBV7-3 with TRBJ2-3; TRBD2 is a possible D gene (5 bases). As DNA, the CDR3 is TGTGCCAGCAGCTTACGGAGCGGCGAGGTTGCAGATACGCAGTATTTT. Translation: CASSLRSGEVADTQYF.